What follows is one TCR beta chain and its context. This clonotype occurred a few times. The antigen it recognizes is unknown. Base qualities are not provided; no much larger clone lies one nucleotide away. These data are taken from a study of CD8 T cells in Susac syndrome (dated 2019 in TCRdb). For the wider study: The study used repertoire sequencing to test whether antigen drove CD8+ T cell activation and differentiation in Susac syndrome. The study compared CD8+ T cell repertoire clonality among roughly 12 healthy donors, around 14 Susac syndrome patients and about 16 multiple sclerosis patients. General study outcomes and caveats: The number of individuals in the TCR sequencing and HLA analysis was acknowledged as relatively small.

The CDR3 has 16 amino acids, counting the end cysteine and phenylalanine. CDR3 DNA only is kept here, 48 bases in frame from base 1. The germline V gene specifies MGHRA as CDR1 and YSYEKL as CDR2. The junction shows trimming of 1 base on V and 1 base on J, and the gene matches do not reach 6 bases of it. High-throughput TCR beta sequencing profiled peripheral blood CD8+ and CD4+ T cells from healthy donors, Susac syndrome patients and multiple sclerosis patients. The multiple sclerosis controls were treatment-naive patients who had stable or active relapsing-remitting disease and met the revised McDonald criteria. CD8+ TEMRA cells were enriched by FACS, while bulk CD8+ and CD4+ T cells were purified by magnetic negative isolation. Blood was drawn into EDTA tubes, processed within 24 hours, and PBMCs were isolated by density gradient centrifugation. PBMCs intended for TCR sequencing were cryopreserved in liquid nitrogen and were subsequently thawed in a 37 degrees C water bath. A purity of at least 90% was achieved for sorted or isolated CD4+, CD8+ and CD8+ TEMRA cells.

RNA was extracted using the RNeasy kit, and about 0.45 to 1 microgram was reverse transcribed with random hexamers. The immunoSEQ multiplex PCR assay, covering 54 Vbeta and 13 Jbeta segments, was used to amplify TCR beta CDR3 regions. Bias from PCR amplification was corrected by using a synthetic template baseline for primer optimization and for computational correction. The published analysis was carried out like this. Reads were annotated to V, D and J genes according to IMGT and were analyzed with immunoSEQ Analyzer, with only productive sequences retained. Clonality was calculated as one minus the Shannon entropy normalized by log2 of the number of productive unique sequences. For each patient and control, public and private clones were evaluated within the 100 most prevalent clones. A clone was defined as Susac-specific if it was absent from the healthy and MS cohorts, from over a thousand published viral clones and from other ImmuneACCESS disease sequences. The public sequencing data were trimmed at Q25 with fastp and processed into clonotypes with MiXCR by TCRdb, which kept only in-frame beta chains. All rows with the same CDR3 protein become a single entry with the most common DNA and genes. The V and J calls were determined by TCRdb, not by the authors. The sample records hundreds of thousands of distinct CDR3 sequences, 75% to 85% of which are singletons. Approximately 0.2% of the sample lies in the top ten.

Recombination joined TRBV4-1 with TRBJ1-1, and TRBD1 aligns with 7 junction nucleotides. The TCR sequence derives from a human donor with multiple sclerosis. The sample consisted of CD8+ T cells from PBMCs. The nucleotide sequence is TGCGCCAGCAGCCAAGGACGTACAGGGGCGAACACTGAAGCTTTCTTT. Translated, it reads CASSQGRTGANTEAFF.